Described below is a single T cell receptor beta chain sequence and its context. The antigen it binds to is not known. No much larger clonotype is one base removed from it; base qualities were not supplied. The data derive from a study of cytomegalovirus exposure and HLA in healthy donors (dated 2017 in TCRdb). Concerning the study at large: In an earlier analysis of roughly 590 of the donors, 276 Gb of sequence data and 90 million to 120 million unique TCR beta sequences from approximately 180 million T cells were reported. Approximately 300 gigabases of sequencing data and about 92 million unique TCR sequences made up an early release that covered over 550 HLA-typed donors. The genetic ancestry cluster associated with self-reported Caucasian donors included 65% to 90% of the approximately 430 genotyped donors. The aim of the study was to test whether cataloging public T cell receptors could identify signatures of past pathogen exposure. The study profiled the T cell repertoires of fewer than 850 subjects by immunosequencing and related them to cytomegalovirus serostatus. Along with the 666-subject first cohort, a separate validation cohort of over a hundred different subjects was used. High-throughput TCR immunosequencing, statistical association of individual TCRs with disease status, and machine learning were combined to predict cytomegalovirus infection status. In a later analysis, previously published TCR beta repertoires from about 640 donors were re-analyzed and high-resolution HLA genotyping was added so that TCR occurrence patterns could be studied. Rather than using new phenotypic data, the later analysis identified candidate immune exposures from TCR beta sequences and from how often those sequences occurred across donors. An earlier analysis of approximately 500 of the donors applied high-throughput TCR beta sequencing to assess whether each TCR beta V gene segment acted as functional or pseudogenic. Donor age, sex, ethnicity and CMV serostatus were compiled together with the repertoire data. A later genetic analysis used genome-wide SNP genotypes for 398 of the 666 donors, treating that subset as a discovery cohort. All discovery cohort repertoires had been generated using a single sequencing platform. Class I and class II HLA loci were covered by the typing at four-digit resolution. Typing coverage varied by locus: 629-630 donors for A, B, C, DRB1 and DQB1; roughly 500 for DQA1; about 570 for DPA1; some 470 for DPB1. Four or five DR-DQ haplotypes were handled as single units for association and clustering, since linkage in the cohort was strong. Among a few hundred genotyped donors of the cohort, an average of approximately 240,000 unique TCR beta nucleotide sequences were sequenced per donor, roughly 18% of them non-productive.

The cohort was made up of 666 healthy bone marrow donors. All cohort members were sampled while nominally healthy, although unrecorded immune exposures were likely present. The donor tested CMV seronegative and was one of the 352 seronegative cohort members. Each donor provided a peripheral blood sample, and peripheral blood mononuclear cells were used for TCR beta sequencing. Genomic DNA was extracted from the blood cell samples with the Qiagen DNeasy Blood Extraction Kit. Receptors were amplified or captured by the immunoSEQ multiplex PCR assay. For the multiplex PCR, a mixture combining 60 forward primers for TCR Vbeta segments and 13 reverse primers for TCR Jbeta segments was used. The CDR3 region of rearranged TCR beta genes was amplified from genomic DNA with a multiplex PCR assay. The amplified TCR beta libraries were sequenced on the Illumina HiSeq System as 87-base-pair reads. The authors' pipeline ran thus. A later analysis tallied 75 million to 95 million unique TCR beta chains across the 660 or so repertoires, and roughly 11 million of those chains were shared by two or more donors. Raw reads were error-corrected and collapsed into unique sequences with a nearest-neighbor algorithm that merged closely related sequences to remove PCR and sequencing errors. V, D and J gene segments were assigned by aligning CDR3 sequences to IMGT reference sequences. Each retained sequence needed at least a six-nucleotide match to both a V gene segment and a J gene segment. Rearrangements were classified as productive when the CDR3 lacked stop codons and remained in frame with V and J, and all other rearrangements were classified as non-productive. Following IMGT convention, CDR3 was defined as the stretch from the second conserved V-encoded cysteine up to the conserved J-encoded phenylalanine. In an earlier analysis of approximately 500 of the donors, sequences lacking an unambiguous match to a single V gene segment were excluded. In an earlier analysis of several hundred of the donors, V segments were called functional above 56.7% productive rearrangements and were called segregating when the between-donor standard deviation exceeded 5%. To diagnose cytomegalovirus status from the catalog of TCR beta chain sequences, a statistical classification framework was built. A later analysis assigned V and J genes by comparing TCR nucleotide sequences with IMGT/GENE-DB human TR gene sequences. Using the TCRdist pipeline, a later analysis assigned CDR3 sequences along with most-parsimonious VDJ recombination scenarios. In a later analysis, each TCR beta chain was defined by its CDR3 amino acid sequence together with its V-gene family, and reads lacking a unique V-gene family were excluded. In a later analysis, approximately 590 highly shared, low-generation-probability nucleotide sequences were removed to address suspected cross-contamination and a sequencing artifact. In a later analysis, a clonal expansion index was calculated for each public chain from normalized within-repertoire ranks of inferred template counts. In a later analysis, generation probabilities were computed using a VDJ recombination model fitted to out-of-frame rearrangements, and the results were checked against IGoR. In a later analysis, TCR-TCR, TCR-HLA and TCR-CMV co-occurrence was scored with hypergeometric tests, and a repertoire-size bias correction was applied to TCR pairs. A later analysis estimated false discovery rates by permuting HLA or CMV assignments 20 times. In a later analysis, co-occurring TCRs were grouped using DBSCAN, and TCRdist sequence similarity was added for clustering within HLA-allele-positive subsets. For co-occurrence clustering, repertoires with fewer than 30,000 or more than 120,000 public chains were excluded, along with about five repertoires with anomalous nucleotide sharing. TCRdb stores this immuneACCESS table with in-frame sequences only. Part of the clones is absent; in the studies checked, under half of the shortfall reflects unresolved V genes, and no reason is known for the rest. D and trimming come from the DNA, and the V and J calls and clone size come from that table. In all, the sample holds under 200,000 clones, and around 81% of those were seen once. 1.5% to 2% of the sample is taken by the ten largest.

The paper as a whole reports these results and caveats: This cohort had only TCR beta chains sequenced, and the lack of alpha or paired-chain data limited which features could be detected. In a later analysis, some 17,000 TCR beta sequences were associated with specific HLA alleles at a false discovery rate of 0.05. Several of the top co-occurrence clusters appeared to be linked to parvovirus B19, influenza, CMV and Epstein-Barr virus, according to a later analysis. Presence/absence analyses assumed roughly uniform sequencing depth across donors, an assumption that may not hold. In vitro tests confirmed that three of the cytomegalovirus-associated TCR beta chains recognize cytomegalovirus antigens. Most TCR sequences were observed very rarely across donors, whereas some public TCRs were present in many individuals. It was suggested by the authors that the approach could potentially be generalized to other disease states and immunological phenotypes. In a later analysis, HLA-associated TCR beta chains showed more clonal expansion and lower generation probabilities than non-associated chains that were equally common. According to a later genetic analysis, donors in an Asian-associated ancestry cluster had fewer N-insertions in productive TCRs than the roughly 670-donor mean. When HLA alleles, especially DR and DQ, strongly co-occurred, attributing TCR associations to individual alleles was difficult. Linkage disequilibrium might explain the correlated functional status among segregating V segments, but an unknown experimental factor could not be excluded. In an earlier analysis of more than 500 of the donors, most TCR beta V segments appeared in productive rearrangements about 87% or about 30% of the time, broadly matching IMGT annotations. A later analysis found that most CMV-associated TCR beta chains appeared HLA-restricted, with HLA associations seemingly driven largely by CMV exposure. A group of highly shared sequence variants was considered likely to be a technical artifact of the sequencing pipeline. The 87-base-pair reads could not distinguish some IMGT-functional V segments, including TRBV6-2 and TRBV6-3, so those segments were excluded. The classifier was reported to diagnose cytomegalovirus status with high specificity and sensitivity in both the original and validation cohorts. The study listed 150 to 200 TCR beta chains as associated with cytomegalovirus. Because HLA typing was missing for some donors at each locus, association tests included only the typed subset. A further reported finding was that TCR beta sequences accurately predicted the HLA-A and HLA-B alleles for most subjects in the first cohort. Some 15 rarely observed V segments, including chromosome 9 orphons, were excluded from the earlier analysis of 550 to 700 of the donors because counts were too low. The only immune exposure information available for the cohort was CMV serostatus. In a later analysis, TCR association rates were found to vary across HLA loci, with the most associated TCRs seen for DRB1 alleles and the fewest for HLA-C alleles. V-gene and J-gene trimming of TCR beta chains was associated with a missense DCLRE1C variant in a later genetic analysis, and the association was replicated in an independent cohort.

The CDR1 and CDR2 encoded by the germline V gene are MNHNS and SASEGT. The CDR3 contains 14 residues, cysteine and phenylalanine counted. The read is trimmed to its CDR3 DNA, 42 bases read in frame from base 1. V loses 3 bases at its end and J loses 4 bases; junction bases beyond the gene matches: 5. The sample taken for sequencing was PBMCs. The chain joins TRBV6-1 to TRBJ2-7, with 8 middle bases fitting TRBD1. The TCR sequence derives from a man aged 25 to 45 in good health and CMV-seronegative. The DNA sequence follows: TGTGCCAGCAGTGAGGCAGGGGGCAGGTACGAGCAGTACTTC. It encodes CASSEAGGRYEQYF.